Listed below are T cell receptor beta chains from one sample, sequenced in a study of blood T cells in healthy people across ages. TCRdb ran MiXCR on the 5' RACE reads and lists one entry per CDR3 protein. The sample lists approximately 700,000 distinct CDR3 sequences, around 32% occurring once. Sample: blood. The receptors were gathered from a woman of 80 years or more in good health. The CDR3 runs from the conserved cysteine through the conserved F or W. A D gene is named only where the DNA matches it firmly. Size values are once, few and many counts, or a class for expanded clones, and some rows have none.

clone_size | j_call | d_call | v_call | cdr3_length | cdr3_aa | cdr3_nt
many | TRBJ1-5 | - | TRBV5-5 | 14 | CASSLSGPNQPQHF | TGTGCCAGCAGCTTGTCCGGACCCAATCAGCCCCAGCATTTT
- | TRBJ2-5 | - | TRBV30 | 12 | CAWSVAGQTQYF | TGTGCCTGGAGTGTGGCAGGCCAGACCCAGTACTTC
- | TRBJ2-3 | TRBD2 | TRBV30 | 17 | CAWSPIKAGAPGGAQYF | TGTGCCTGGAGTCCCATCAAAGCGGGGGCTCCCGGGGGAGCGCAGTATTTT
many | TRBJ2-7 | - | TRBV20-1 | 13 | CSALVFPLSEQYF | TGCAGTGCTCTCGTATTCCCACTTTCCGAGCAGTACTTC
- | TRBJ2-2 | - | TRBV2 | 15 | CASAVQGGNTGELVF | TGTGCCAGCGCCGTTCAGGGGGGGAACACCGGGGAGCTGGTTTTT
many | TRBJ1-1 | - | TRBV12-3/TRBV12-4 | 13 | CASQTASNTEAFF | TGTGCCAGCCAAACGGCGTCGAACACTGAAGCTTTCTTT
- | TRBJ2-4 | - | TRBV21-1 | 14 | CASSPTEAKNIQYF | TGTGCCAGCAGCCCTACAGAGGCCAAAAACATTCAGTACTTC
few | TRBJ1-2 | - | TRBV20-1 | 15 | CSAREAGQVGDGYTF | TGCAGTGCTAGAGAGGCAGGGCAGGTTGGCGATGGCTACACCTTC
many | TRBJ2-3 | TRBD2 | TRBV6-1 | 16 | CASSEAKGLAVDTQYF | TGTGCCAGCAGTGAAGCGAAGGGACTAGCGGTAGATACGCAGTATTTT
- | TRBJ1-3 | - | TRBV12-3/TRBV12-4 | 16 | CASNRPQGISGNTIYF | TGTGCCAGCAACCGGCCCCAGGGAATCTCTGGAAACACCATATATTTT
- | TRBJ1-3 | - | TRBV7-9 | 13 | CASSRDTGNTIYF | TGTGCCAGCAGCCGAGATACTGGAAACACCATATATTTT
- | TRBJ1-1 | - | TRBV6-2/TRBV6-3 | 15 | CASRPLQGVYTEAFF | TGTGCCAGCAGACCTCTACAGGGCGTCTACACTGAAGCTTTCTTT
- | TRBJ2-7 | - | TRBV4-3 | 15 | CASSQDADRTYEQYF | TGCGCCAGCAGCCAAGATGCGGACAGAACCTACGAGCAGTACTTC
many | TRBJ2-3 | - | TRBV28 | 12 | CASSLLGRTQYF | TGTGCCAGCAGTTTGTTGGGAAGGACGCAGTATTTT
once | TRBJ2-1 | - | TRBV4-1 | 17 | CASSQFFGTSEYNEQFF | -
- | TRBJ1-2 | TRBD1 | TRBV28 | 17 | CASSLSGQGAFGYGYTF | TGTGCCAGCAGTTTATCGGGACAGGGGGCTTTCGGCTATGGCTACACCTTC
- | TRBJ2-7 | TRBD2 | TRBV5-1 | 15 | CASSLTSGRAYEQYF | TGCGCCAGCAGCTTGACTAGCGGGAGGGCCTACGAGCAGTACTTC
many | TRBJ2-7 | TRBD2 | TRBV5-1 | 13 | CASSRGEAYEQYF | TGCGCCAGCAGCCGGGGGGAAGCCTACGAGCAGTACTTC
- | TRBJ2-5 | - | TRBV20-1 | 12 | CSAGEGKETQYF | TGCAGTGCTGGCGAAGGGAAAGAGACCCAGTACTTC
many | TRBJ2-7 | TRBD2 | TRBV4-3 | 15 | CASSQGLAGAYEQYF | TGCGCCAGCAGCCAAGGACTAGCGGGGGCCTACGAGCAGTACTTC
- | TRBJ2-7 | - | TRBV12-3/TRBV12-4 | 14 | CASSTTGWEDEQYF | TGTGCCAGCAGCACTACAGGGTGGGAGGACGAGCAGTACTTC
- | TRBJ1-2 | TRBD1 | TRBV9 | 14 | CASSAQQGFDGYTF | TGTGCCAGCAGCGCTCAACAGGGGTTCGATGGCTACACCTTC
few | TRBJ1-3 | - | TRBV20-1 | 15 | CSARDETGSGNTIYF | TGCAGTGCTAGAGATGAAACAGGGTCTGGAAACACCATATATTTT
few | TRBJ1-5 | - | TRBV7-6 | 16 | CASSLALSGGTEPQHF | TGTGCCAGCAGCTTAGCGCTCTCGGGGGGTACGGAGCCCCAGCATTTT
many | TRBJ2-7 | TRBD1 | TRBV20-1 | 12 | CSASGRGHEQYF | TGCAGTGCTAGTGGCAGGGGGCACGAGCAGTACTTC
- | TRBJ2-7 | - | TRBV12-2 | 13 | CASRLPLDYEQYF | TGTGCAAGTCGCTTACCGCTAGACTACGAGCAGTACTTC
few | TRBJ2-3 | TRBD2 | TRBV7-8 | 18 | CASSLWASGGTSTDTQYF | TGTGCCAGCAGCTTATGGGCTAGCGGGGGTACTAGCACAGATACGCAGTATTTT
many | TRBJ2-1 | - | TRBV27 | 12 | CASSPPRGVPFF | TGTGCCAGCAGCCCACCGAGGGGGGTCCCGTTCTTC
few | TRBJ2-2 | - | TRBV7-2 | 14 | CATRGAGNTGELFF | TGTGCCACCCGAGGGGCAGGGAACACCGGGGAGCTGTTTTTT
- | TRBJ1-1 | - | TRBV7-9 | 18 | CASSFAAGVQRVNTEAFF | TGTGCCAGCAGCTTCGCAGCAGGGGTACAACGAGTGAACACTGAAGCTTTCTTT
many | TRBJ2-1 | - | TRBV5-1 | 15 | CASSLPGSSYNEQFF | TGCGCCAGCAGCTTGCCCGGGAGCTCCTACAATGAGCAGTTCTTC
- | TRBJ2-7 | - | TRBV6-1 | 13 | CASSLRHPWEQYF | TGTGCCAGCAGTCTAAGACACCCGTGGGAGCAGTACTTC
- | TRBJ1-4 | - | TRBV20-1 | 16 | CSARTGRAFLGEKLFF | TGCAGTGCTAGAACGGGTAGGGCTTTTCTTGGCGAAAAACTGTTTTTT
few | TRBJ1-2 | TRBD1 | TRBV19 | 15 | CASGGPGQGEYGYTF | TGTGCCAGTGGAGGGCCGGGACAGGGGGAGTATGGCTACACCTTC
few | TRBJ1-4 | - | TRBV3-1 | 16 | CASSQLQGSGREKLFF | TGTGCCAGCAGCCAACTACAGGGAAGTGGAAGGGAAAAACTGTTTTTT
many | TRBJ2-1 | - | TRBV24-1 | 11 | CATKLANEQFF | TGTGCCACCAAACTGGCGAATGAGCAGTTCTTC
many | TRBJ1-5 | - | TRBV20-1 | 12 | CSAAESNQPQHF | TGCAGTGCCGCGGAGAGCAATCAGCCCCAGCATTTT
- | TRBJ2-1 | - | TRBV3-1 | 15 | CASSQEPRTGEIQFF | TGTGCCAGCAGCCAAGAGCCACGGACGGGAGAGATCCAGTTCTTC
- | TRBJ1-2 | - | TRBV12-3/TRBV12-4 | 14 | CASSIGEHGNGYTF | TGTGCCAGCAGTATAGGGGAGCACGGGAATGGCTACACCTTT
- | TRBJ1-2 | - | TRBV3-1 | 15 | CASSQEPGDGYGYTF | TGTGCCAGCAGCCAAGAGCCGGGAGATGGCTATGGCTACACCTTC
many | TRBJ1-1 | - | TRBV7-2 | 13 | CASSPDLNTEAFF | TGTGCCAGCAGCCCCGACTTGAACACTGAAGCTTTCTTT
many | TRBJ1-1 | - | TRBV12-3/TRBV12-4 | 13 | CASSLKINTEAFF | TGTGCCAGCAGTTTGAAGATAAACACTGAAGCTTTCTTT
many | TRBJ1-1 | - | TRBV27 | 14 | CASSLISNAAEAFF | TGTGCCAGCAGTTTAATCAGTAATGCAGCTGAAGCTTTCTTT
- | TRBJ1-6 | - | TRBV30 | 10 | CACGPLPLHF | TGTGCCTGTGGGCCCTTACCCCTCCACTTT
many | TRBJ2-7 | TRBD1 | TRBV7-9 | 13 | CASKPTGGHEQYF | TGTGCCAGCAAACCGACAGGGGGCCACGAGCAGTACTTC
many | TRBJ2-7 | TRBD1 | TRBV10-3 | 17 | CAISESRPGQGPYEQYF | TGTGCCATCAGTGAGTCGAGACCGGGACAGGGGCCCTACGAGCAGTACTTC
few | TRBJ1-1 | TRBD1 | TRBV7-9 | 15 | CASSSRTGLDTEAFF | TGTGCCAGCAGCTCCCGGACAGGGCTTGACACTGAAGCTTTCTTT
- | TRBJ1-4 | TRBD1 | TRBV3-1 | 16 | CASSQKGQGTNEKLFF | TGTGCCAGCAGCCAAAAGGGACAGGGAACTAATGAAAAACTGTTTTTT
many | TRBJ2-1 | TRBD2 | TRBV6-2/TRBV6-3 | 18 | CASSASGTSGALSGEQFF | TGTGCCAGCAGTGCCTCCGGGACTAGCGGGGCGTTATCGGGTGAGCAGTTCTTC
many | TRBJ2-7 | - | TRBV29-1 | 14 | CSVEFVEDSYEQYF | TGCAGCGTTGAATTCGTGGAGGACTCCTACGAGCAGTACTTC
- | TRBJ2-1 | - | TRBV10-3 | 16 | CAISGTIQGIYNEQFF | TGTGCCATCAGCGGGACGATTCAAGGCATCTACAATGAGCAGTTCTTC
many | TRBJ2-7 | TRBD2 | TRBV5-1 | 14 | CASSLGTSVYEQYF | TGCGCCAGCAGCTTGGGGACTAGTGTATACGAGCAGTACTTC
many | TRBJ2-7 | - | TRBV3-1 | 14 | CASSQAGETDEQYF | TGTGCCAGCAGCCAAGCAGGGGAGACGGACGAGCAGTACTTC
many | TRBJ2-1 | - | TRBV20-1 | 15 | CSARDPQGGWDEQFF | TGCAGTGCTAGAGATCCCCAGGGTGGCTGGGATGAGCAGTTCTTC
many | TRBJ2-1 | TRBD2 | TRBV5-6 | 17 | CASSPLGAGSSYNEQFF | TGTGCCAGCAGTCCCCTGGGAGCGGGAAGCTCCTACAATGAGCAGTTCTTC
- | TRBJ1-2 | - | TRBV29-1 | 12 | CSVERRDYGYTF | TGCAGCGTTGAACGCAGGGACTATGGCTACACCTTC
many | TRBJ2-5 | - | TRBV9 | 13 | CASSVGMGETQYF | TGTGCCAGCAGCGTGGGGATGGGAGAGACCCAGTACTTC